This T cell receptor beta chain derives from a study of CD8 T cells in ankylosing spondylitis (TCRdb year 2017). In the study overall: The study set out to find disease-linked TCR variants by profiling T cell receptor beta repertoires in ankylosing spondylitis patients and healthy donors. The full study cohort was made up of 25 ankylosing spondylitis patients and 95 to 130 healthy donors. Peripheral blood was sampled, and synovial fluid was additionally collected from ankylosing spondylitis patients.

This clonotype was counted at least ten times. Its antigen is unknown. The record has no base qualities; no much larger clone is one base away. V is shortened by 3 bases, J by 6 bases, and the region joining them spans 22 bases. Its CDR3 holds 17 amino acids, cysteine through phenylalanine. Of the read, only the CDR3 DNA is kept; its 51 bases are in frame from base 1. General conclusions and limits of the study: Blood from ankylosing spondylitis patients appeared to be characterized by a TCR beta motif composed of eight highly homologous amino acid variants. Some motif variants were previously reported in synovial fluid and blood of reactive arthritis patients, suggesting common disease-initiation mechanisms. Significant enrichment of the disease-linked clones was reported in matched synovial fluid samples from ankylosing spondylitis patients. In peripheral blood, the disease-linked clones were found at relatively low frequencies and had a CD8+ phenotype.

Sequencing was carried out with an Illumina HiSeq 2500. Quantitative 5'-RACE with molecular barcodes was the method used to prepare the TCR beta libraries. The authors' analysis ran thus. A new computational method based on a probabilistic model of VDJ rearrangement was used to identify disease-linked TCR variants. Using fastp at Q25 and MiXCR, TCRdb reprocessed the public reads and kept productive beta chains. Each CDR3 protein appears once, grouped with its most common genes and DNA. The V and J calls, along with clone size, are taken from TCRdb and not from the paper's own processing. The sample records hundreds of thousands of distinct CDR3 sequences, approximately 12% of which are singletons. The top ten hold more than 0.5% of the sample.

The chain is assembled from TRBV12-3 or TRBV12-4 and TRBJ2-3, with the D gene possibly TRBD1 or TRBD2, each one fitting 7 bases. This TCR was recovered from a male donor with ankylosing spondylitis. Sequenced: blood, either unsorted or a sorted T cell fraction (not recorded which). The CDR3 loop reads CASSFRTGEGGVDTQYF. The DNA is TGTGCCAGCAGTTTTAGAACAGGGGAGGGAGGAGTCGATACGCAGTATTTT.